A selection of T cell receptor beta chains follows, all from one sample in a study of a mutant IDH1 vaccine in newly diagnosed glioma. Assay: immunoSEQ multiplex PCR; the TCRdb copy retains only in-frame clones and omits some. Here the sample spans 70,000 to 95,000 clones, about four fifths being singletons. Material: PBMCs, obtained from a glioma patient treated with radiotherapy, temozolomide or both. Receptors originate from a man aged 35 to 55 with glioma. Some clones in this sample may be carry-over from other donors' samples. Both conserved end residues are part of each CDR3. The D gene is left open where the match is weak. Clone size is given for some rows only: seen once, a few or many times, or a class if the clone is expanded.

d_call clone_size cdr3_length j_call v_call cdr3_nt cdr3_aa
NA NA 13 TRBJ1-6 TRBV6-1 TGTGCCAGCACTGTCAAGGAGGATTCACCCCTCCACTTT CASTVKEDSPLHF
NA NA 17 TRBJ2-3 TRBV5-6 TGTGCCAGCAGCTTCGCTCGGATTGGGGGGGGCGGAGATACGCAGTATTTT CASSFARIGGGGDTQYF
TRBD2 NA 15 TRBJ2-5 TRBV2 TGTGCCAGCAGTCCAGCGGGGGGAATTAAAGAGACCCAGTACTTC CASSPAGGIKETQYF
NA NA 14 TRBJ2-5 TRBV2 TGTGCCAGCAGTGAGGCCCCTGTAGGGGAGACCCAGTACTTC CASSEAPVGETQYF
TRBD2 NA 18 TRBJ2-3 TRBV5-1 TGCGCCAGCAGCTTGGGATGGACTAGCGGGGGAAACACAGATACGCAGTATTTT CASSLGWTSGGNTDTQYF
NA once 16 TRBJ1-4 TRBV9 TGTGCCAGCAGCGAGAGGACAGACGCAACTAATGAAAAACTGTTTTTT CASSERTDATNEKLFF
NA NA 13 TRBJ2-1 TRBV29-1 TGCAGCGTTGAAATAGGGTTAATCAATGAGCAGTTCTTC CSVEIGLINEQFF
NA NA 19 TRBJ1-2 TRBV29-1 TGCAGCGTCATGCCGTCGCGAAGTGCTGGGAAGGAGGGGAAAATGGGCTACACCTTC CSVMPSRSAGKEGKMGYTF
TRBD1 NA 14 TRBJ2-5 TRBV19 TGTGCCAGTAGTATCGGGACAGGGCAAGAGACCCAGTACTTC CASSIGTGQETQYF
TRBD2 NA 17 TRBJ2-3 TRBV5-6 TGTGCCAGCACCCTGGGGGGGACTAGCGGGGGGACAGATACGCAGTATTTT CASTLGGTSGGTDTQYF
TRBD1 NA 13 TRBJ1-1 TRBV2 TGTGCCAGCAGTCCCTCCGAGGGGGCCGGCGCTTTCTTT CASSPSEGAGAFF
NA NA 15 TRBJ1-2 TRBV2 TGTGCCAGCAGCCACCCCGGGTCGGCTAACTATGGCTACACCTTC CASSHPGSANYGYTF
NA NA 13 TRBJ1-2 TRBV19 TGTGCCAGTAGTATAGACTCTAACTATGGCTACACCTTC CASSIDSNYGYTF
NA NA 13 TRBJ1-2 TRBV2 TGTGCCAGCAGCACCACGGGGGCTCAAGGCTACACCTTC CASSTTGAQGYTF
NA few 11 TRBJ2-2 TRBV6-1 TGTGCCAGCAGGGCGGACGGGGAGCTGTTTTTT CASRADGELFF
TRBD1 NA 14 TRBJ2-7 TRBV5-5 TGTGCCAGCAGTCCCGGGACAGGGGTTGTCGAGCAGTACTTC CASSPGTGVVEQYF
NA NA 14 TRBJ2-2 TRBV7-6 TGTGCCAGCAGCTTAGCGCATGGGACCGGGGAGCTGTTTTTT CASSLAHGTGELFF
TRBD2 NA 15 TRBJ2-5 TRBV5-1 TGCGCCAGCAGCTTGGTTAGCGGGGTACAAGAGACCCAGTACTTC CASSLVSGVQETQYF
TRBD2 NA 14 TRBJ2-3 TRBV6-5 TGTGCCAGCAGGTCGAGCGGGGGGGCAGATACGCAGTATTTT CASRSSGGADTQYF
NA NA 11 TRBJ2-5 TRBV25-1 TGTGCCAGCAGTGAATCTTTGACCCAGTACTTC CASSESLTQYF